Listed here are 12 T cell receptor beta chains from one sample, sequenced in a study of response to subunit inactivated influenza vaccine (dated 2018 in TCRdb). Library generation was performed with RT-PCR. Sequenced using an Illumina HiSeq 2500. Clones were called with MiXCR by TCRdb after fastp trimmed the public reads at Q25, and only in-frame beta chains were retained. CDR3 protein sequences are deduplicated, and each keeps its most common genes and DNA. The sample profile shows about 520,000 distinct CDR3 sequences; around 7.7% of them were found once. The ten most abundant clones make up around 13% of the sample. The source material was PBMCs from blood, sampled 23 months after vaccination. These receptors all stem from a man aged 50 to 69 who received an inactivated influenza vaccine. Donor details come from another sample of the same person, matched by shared clones.

The table lists this clonotype with a few counts. This chain connects TRBV23-1 to TRBJ2-1, with 8 bases identical to TRBD2. TRBV23-1 carries the ORF label, with uncertain function. With 7 bases clipped from V and 9 bases from J, the junction kept 17 bases outside the gene matches. The CDR3 extends over 16 amino acids. The CDR3 bases are TGCGCCAGCACCCGAGGCCGGGTAGCGGGGCAGGTTGAGCAGTTCTTC. Translated: CASTRGRVAGQVEQFF.

This clonotype was seen ten or more times. This chain links TRBV6-2 or TRBV6-3 with TRBJ2-5; perhaps TRBD2 as D (6 bases). Germline V gene lookup returns CDR1 MNHEY and CDR2 SVGEGT. This CDR3 comprises 14 residues. The ends were cut back, 6 bases at V and 1 base at J, with 12 bases in the middle. CDR3 loop: CASRSAGFQETQYF. CDR3 in DNA: TGTGCCAGCAGAAGCGCGGGGTTCCAAGAGACCCAGTACTTC.

There are many counts of this clonotype. This sequence joins TRBV7-3 and TRBJ2-7; TRBD1 might be the D (6 bases). V was pared by 3 bases and J by 6 bases, with 15 bases between. The CDR3 runs 14 residues. Germline CDR1 SGHTA, CDR2 FQGTGA. The CDR3 DNA reads as TGTGCCAGCAGCTTGAACGGACAGATTGGCGAGCAGTACTTC. Its translation is CASSLNGQIGEQYF.

CDR3 sequence (DNA): TGTGCCAGTGCCTTGGACGGTCGGAACACTGAAGCTTTCTTT. Translation gives CASALDGRNTEAFF. This sequence joins TRBV28 and TRBJ1-1; D remains unclear. The germline CDR1 and CDR2 sequences are MDHEN and SYDVKM. This CDR3 contains 14 residues. V was cut by 9 bases and J by 1 base, with 15 bases left in between.

This clonotype was found a few times. The chain employs TRBV10-3 and TRBJ2-2; 10 bases map to TRBD1. The germline V gene encodes CDR1 ENHRY and CDR2 SYGVKD. The CDR3 has 16 residues. The junction had 7 bases not matched to a gene; V was cut back by 5 bases and J by 4 bases. The CDR3 bases are TGTGCCATCAGTATGGGACAGGGGTCAACCACCGGGGAGCTGTTTTTT. Encoded protein: CAISMGQGSTTGELFF.

This chain links TRBV29-1 with TRBJ1-1; 9 nucleotides align to TRBD1. The V gene's germline CDR1 is SQVTM and CDR2 ANQGSEA. Unmatched junction bases numbered 13, after V lost 7 bases and J lost 4 bases. This CDR3 contains 15 residues. As DNA, the CDR3 is TGCAGCGCCGGACAGGGGCGCCCGGGAGGCACTGAAGCTTTCTTT. Residues: CSAGQGRPGGTEAFF.

The chain links TRBV29-1 to TRBJ2-3; 7 nucleotides agree with TRBD1. This CDR3 is built from 13 residues. With 5 bases clipped from V and 5 bases from J, the junction kept 7 bases outside the gene matches. The germline gives CDR1 SQVTM, CDR2 ANQGSEA. The CDR3 loop reads CSVYQGDGDTQYF. For the CDR3, the DNA is TGCAGCGTTTACCAGGGGGATGGAGATACGCAGTATTTT.

This chain joins TRBV20-1 and TRBJ2-5; D tentatively reads TRBD1 or TRBD2 (5 bases each). The length of the CDR3 is 15 residues. Germline assignment: CDR1 DFQATT and CDR2 SNEGSKA (reference sequence). V lost 5 bases to trimming and J lost 3 bases, with 19 bases between them. The chain's CDR3 is CSAGFPGRRKETQYF. The CDR3 coding sequence is TGCAGTGCTGGATTCCCGGGACGGAGAAAAGAGACCCAGTACTTC.

This clonotype has just a few counts. The chain recombines TRBV15 with TRBJ2-1; a possible D gene is TRBD2 (5 bases). Germline CDR1 LNHNV, CDR2 YYDKDF (reference sequence). This CDR3 contains 15 residues. The ends were cut back, 5 bases at V and 8 bases at J, with 19 bases in the middle. In nucleotides, the CDR3 is TGTGCCACCAGCGACCGGGAAGCCAGTCGGGATGAGCAGTTCTTC. Encoded protein: CATSDREASRDEQFF.

The sample holds a few counts of this clonotype. J is TRBJ2-1 and V is TRBV6-1; 7 bases map to TRBD2. Germline V gene data show CDR1 as MNHNS and CDR2 as SASEGT. Trimming cost V 6 bases and J 2 bases; bases outside gene matches: 4. This CDR3 is 14 amino acids long. The CDR3, as DNA: TGTGCCAGCAGCGGAGGGACTACCTACAATGAGCAGTTCTTC. Protein: CASSGGTTYNEQFF.

This clonotype came up many times. The chain joins TRBV12-3 or TRBV12-4 to TRBJ2-7; perhaps D is TRBD1 or TRBD2 (6 bases each). The CDR3 contains 16 residues. V was cut by 3 bases and J by 4 bases, with 19 bases left in between. CDR3 in DNA: TGTGCCAGCAGTTTTAGGTTCGAGGGGGGAAGTTACGAGCAGTACTTC. Amino acids: CASSFRFEGGSYEQYF.

This clonotype was seen a handful of times. The gene calls are TRBV5-5 and TRBJ1-3; 9 bases agree with TRBD1. The length of the CDR3 is 17 residues. Germline V lookup: CDR1 SGHKS, CDR2 YYEKEE (reference sequence). The V gene end was trimmed by 4 bases and the J gene end by 0 bases; junction bases not matched to a gene: 8. The CDR3 bases are TGTGCCAGCAGCACACGGACAGGGGTTTACTCTGGAAACACCATATATTTT. It yields the protein CASSTRTGVYSGNTIYF.